The 22 T cell receptor beta chains below all came from one sample that was sequenced in a study of Ad26.COV2.S vaccination and SARS-CoV-2 variants. Treatment: roughly 20 received Ad26.COV2.S at low or high dose, single or two shots; 5 received placebo; per-sample allocation not given. The study sampled participants on day 63 after the first vaccine or placebo injection. Produced via immunoSEQ multiplex PCR; TCRdb's table is partial and in-frame only. The profile shows around 320,000 clones, about 85% of them singletons. The sample consisted of peripheral blood, taken in a trial of Ad26.COV2.S vaccine versus placebo. The receptors shown here come from a person between 18 and 65 years old who received the Ad26.COV2.S COVID-19 vaccine or a placebo.

This chain connects TRBV15 to TRBJ2-2, with 9 positions matching TRBD1. The germline V gene encodes CDR1 LNHNV and CDR2 YYDKDF (reference sequence). Trimming removed 0 bases from V and 6 bases from J; junction bases left unmatched: 8. The CDR3 length is 17 residues. CDR3: CATSRDRGQGRAGELFF. The CDR3 DNA is TGTGCCACCAGCAGAGATCGGGGACAGGGTCGGGCCGGGGAGCTGTTTTTT. The variable domain in full, with the rest retrieved from reference TRBV15 and TRBJ2-2, is DAMVIQNPRYQVTQFGKPVTLSCSQTLNHNVMYWYQQKSSQAPKLLFHYYDKDFNNEADTPDNFQSRRPNTSFCFLDIRSPGLGDTAMYLCATSRDRGQGRAGELFFGEGSRLTVL.

This chain links TRBV9 with TRBJ2-1; 11 nucleotides match TRBD1. CDR1 and CDR2 from the germline V gene are SGDLS and YYNGEE. This CDR3 spans 16 amino acids. V gave up 3 bases and J gave up 7 bases; unmatched junction bases: 9. The CDR3 DNA follows: TGTGCCAGCAGCGGCCCCAGGACAGGGGGCGGGAATGAGCAGTTCTTC. Protein sequence: CASSGPRTGGGNEQFF.

The chain joins TRBV6-6 to TRBJ1-4, with D perhaps matching TRBD1 (5 bases). Germline loops: CDR1 MNHNY, CDR2 SVGAGI (reference sequence). This CDR3 comprises 13 residues. Trimming stripped 6 bases from V and 5 bases from J, with 10 bases between. In nucleotides, the CDR3 is TGTGCCAGCAGCTCCCAGGGAAATGAAAAACTGTTTTTT. It yields the protein CASSSQGNEKLFF.

This chain links TRBV10-3 with TRBJ1-1, with D unclear. V lost 7 bases, J lost 5 bases, and 14 bases lay in between. CDR3 size: 13 residues. Germline CDR1 reads ENHRY; CDR2 reads SYGVKD. Here the CDR3 reads CAINLDGGTEAFF. Written as DNA, the CDR3 is TGTGCCATCAACCTCGACGGAGGGACTGAAGCTTTCTTT.

The J gene is TRBJ1-1, the V gene TRBV28, with 10 nucleotides matching TRBD1. J was trimmed by 4 bases and V by 4 bases; bases with no gene match: 6. Germline V lookup: CDR1 MDHEN, CDR2 SYDVKM. The length of the CDR3 is 15 residues. The CDR3 bases are TGTGCCAGCAGTTCGACAGGGGGCAAGAGCACTGAAGCTTTCTTT. Protein product: CASSSTGGKSTEAFF.

The chain combines TRBV2 with TRBJ2-2, with 8 bases fitting TRBD1. The trim removed 10 bases at V and 6 bases at J, leaving 13 bases unmatched. Germline values: CDR1 SNHLY, CDR2 FYNNEI. The CDR3 extends over 15 amino acids. This CDR3 reads CATRSVQGDAGELFF. As DNA, the CDR3 is TGTGCCACCCGATCGGTACAGGGGGACGCCGGGGAGCTGTTTTTT.

The DNA of the CDR3 is TGCGCCAGCAGGGGGACAGGGCTTCGCACCGGGGAGCTGTTTTTT. It yields the protein CASRGTGLRTGELFF. The chain has TRBV5-1 and TRBJ2-2; TRBD1 matches at 9 bases. J lost 4 bases, V lost 5 bases, and 6 bases had no gene match. This CDR3 region has 15 residues. Germline-derived CDR1 and CDR2 are SGHRS and YFSETQ.

The J gene is TRBJ2-1, the V gene TRBV15; D remains unclear. Trimming pared 0 bases from V and 3 bases from J, leaving 9 bases between. The CDR3 is 15 amino acids. Germline V lookup: CDR1 LNHNV, CDR2 YYDKDF (reference sequence). The CDR3 sequence is CATSRDFQDYNEQFF. The CDR3 DNA reads as TGTGCCACCAGCAGAGATTTCCAGGACTACAATGAGCAGTTCTTC.

The chain links TRBV10-3 to TRBJ1-1; D call uncertain. The germline V and J ends were trimmed by 5 bases and 3 bases, with 10 bases remaining between them. The CDR3 contains 13 residues. Germline CDR1 ENHRY, CDR2 SYGVKD. The CDR3 spells CAISLDWDTEAFF. The CDR3 bases are TGTGCCATCAGTCTGGACTGGGACACTGAAGCTTTCTTT.

The chain carries TRBV7-9 and TRBJ1-1, with 9 bases identical to TRBD1. J lost 10 bases, V lost 4 bases, and 7 bases had no gene match. The CDR3 length is 13 residues. Germline V gene sequence: CDR1 SEHNR, CDR2 FQNEAQ (reference sequence). The CDR3 loop is CASSSWDRVTAFF. The CDR3 coding sequence is TGTGCCAGCAGCTCGTGGGACAGGGTCACAGCTTTCTTT.

The chain combines TRBV7-9 with TRBJ1-4; TRBD1 matches 8 bases. The junction had 3 bases not matched to a gene; V was cut back by 1 base and J by 5 bases. The CDR3 totals 15 residues. The germline gives CDR1 SEHNR, CDR2 FQNEAQ (reference sequence). The CDR3 loop is CASSLGTGRNEKLFF. CDR3 nucleotide sequence: TGTGCCAGCAGCTTAGGGACAGGGAGAAATGAAAAACTGTTTTTT.

This clone was seen only a few times. The genes are TRBV4-1 and TRBJ1-1, with D uncertain. V shed 2 bases and J shed 5 bases, with 9 bases lying between them. CDR1 MGHRA and CDR2 YSYEKL come from the germline V gene. This CDR3 has 13 amino acids. CDR3 DNA sequence: TGCGCCAGCAGCCAAATCGACTGGACTGAAGCTTTCTTT. Translation: CASSQIDWTEAFF.

J is TRBJ1-3 and V is TRBV6-1; D might be TRBD1 (5 bases). With 7 bases removed from V and 0 bases from J, the gap between germline ends came to 10 bases. CDR3 length: 14 residues. The germline V gene has CDR1 MNHNS and CDR2 SASEGT. This CDR3 reads CASTGAVSGNTIYF. In DNA form, the CDR3 reads TGTGCCAGCACCGGGGCCGTCTCTGGAAACACCATATATTTT.

The chain employs TRBV4-1 and TRBJ1-2; no clear D. Germline V gives CDR1 MGHRA, CDR2 YSYEKL. This CDR3 has 14 residues. Deletions cut 8 bases from V and 5 bases from J, with 18 bases between. This CDR3 is CASARGRLEYGYTF. The CDR3 bases are TGCGCCAGCGCCCGCGGGAGGCTGGAATATGGCTACACCTTC.

Notes on this clone: It is unclear where the CDR3 begins or ends on the DNA, so no DNA is shown, and the CDR3 is as TCRdb lists it. The chain has TRBV28 and TRBJ1-5; the table assigns TRBD1, which was not confirmed against the DNA. The CDR3 is 14 residues long, counting both termini. Germline values: CDR1 MDHEN, CDR2 SYDVKM. CDR3 protein: CASSTDRGGLRQHF.

V and J are TRBV2 and TRBJ1-4; 10 nucleotides align to TRBD1. The CDR3 runs 15 residues. Germline values: CDR1 SNHLY, CDR2 FYNNEI. V shed 6 bases and J 3 bases; nucleotides not matched to a gene: 4. CDR3 bases: TGTGCCAGCAGAGCCGGGACAGGGGCTAATGAAAAACTGTTTTTT. Amino acid sequence: CASRAGTGANEKLFF. The whole variable domain, filled in from reference TRBV2 and TRBJ1-4, reads EPEVTQTPSHQVTQMGQEVILRCVPISNHLYFYWYRQILGQKVEFLVSFYNNEISEKSEIFDDQFSVERPDGSNFTLKIRSTKLEDSAMYFCASRAGTGANEKLFFGSGTQLSVL.

The V and J genes are TRBV5-1 and TRBJ2-5; unclear D gene. CDR1 is SGHRS, CDR2 YFSETQ, per germline. This CDR3 has 13 residues. V shed 2 bases and J shed 3 bases, with 8 bases lying between them. The CDR3 sequence is CASSFRAEETQYF. The CDR3 nucleotides are TGCGCCAGCAGCTTCCGGGCAGAAGAGACCCAGTACTTC.

The rearrangement uses TRBV28 and TRBJ1-2, with TRBD1 matching over 9 bases. V trimming: 5 bases; J trimming: 3 bases; junction bases outside the gene matches: 7. CDR1 and CDR2 from the germline V gene are MDHEN and SYDVKM. CDR3 length equals 15 residues. DNA for the CDR3: TGTGCCAGCAGTACACTACAGGGGGCGGACTATGGCTACACCTTC. Its protein product is CASSTLQGADYGYTF.

This chain uses TRBV6-5 with TRBJ2-3, with D tentatively TRBD2 (7 bases). Germline V gene data show CDR1 as MNHEY and CDR2 as SVGAGI. This CDR3 region has 14 residues. Trimming stripped 7 bases from V and 0 bases from J, with 11 bases between. The CDR3 loop is CASTRGPSTDTQYF. The CDR3 DNA follows: TGTGCCAGCACGCGGGGGCCCAGCACAGATACGCAGTATTTT.

The CDR3 DNA reads TGCGCCAGCAGCTCGGACAGACCTAATGAAAAACTGTTTTTT. It encodes CASSSDRPNEKLFF. V is TRBV5-1 and J is TRBJ1-4; tentatively, D is TRBD1 (6 bases). The CDR3 is 14 amino acids. Per the germline V gene, CDR1 is SGHRS and CDR2 is YFSETQ. Between the trimmed V and J ends, which lost 3 bases and 3 bases, there was a span of 9 bases.

The chain joins TRBV6-5 to TRBJ2-5, with 9 bases matching TRBD2. CDR3 length equals 15 residues. V lost 0 bases to trimming and J lost 5 bases; unmatched junction nucleotides: 4. The germline V gene has CDR1 MNHEY and CDR2 SVGAGI. The CDR3 loop reads CASSYSAGGPETQYF. The DNA for the CDR3 is TGTGCCAGCAGTTACTCGGCGGGGGGGCCGGAGACCCAGTACTTC.

This chain connects TRBV25-1 to TRBJ1-2, with D possibly matching TRBD1 (5 bases). V lost 4 bases to trimming and J lost 8 bases, with 11 bases between them. The CDR3 sequence is 12 residues long. The germline V gene encodes CDR1 MGHDK and CDR2 SYGVNS. The CDR3 is CASSVEGRGYTF. The CDR3 nucleotides are TGTGCCAGCAGTGTAGAGGGGAGGGGCTACACCTTC.